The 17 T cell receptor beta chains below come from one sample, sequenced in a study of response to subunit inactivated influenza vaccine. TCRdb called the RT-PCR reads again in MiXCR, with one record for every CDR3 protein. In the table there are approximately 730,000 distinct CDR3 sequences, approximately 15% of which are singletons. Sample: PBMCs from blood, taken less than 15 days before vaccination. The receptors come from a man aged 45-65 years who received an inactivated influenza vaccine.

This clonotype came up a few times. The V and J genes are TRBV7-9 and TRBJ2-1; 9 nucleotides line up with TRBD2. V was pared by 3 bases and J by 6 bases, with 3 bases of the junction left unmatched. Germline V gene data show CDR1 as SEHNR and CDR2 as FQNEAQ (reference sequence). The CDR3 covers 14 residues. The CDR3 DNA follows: TGTGCCAGCAGCTTTGCGGGAGGGCCCAATGAGCAGTTCTTC. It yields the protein CASSFAGGPNEQFF.

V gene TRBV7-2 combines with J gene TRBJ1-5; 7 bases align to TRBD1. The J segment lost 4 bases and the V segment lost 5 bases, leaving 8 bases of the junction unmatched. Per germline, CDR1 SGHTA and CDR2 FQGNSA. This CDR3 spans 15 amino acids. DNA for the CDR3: TGTGCCAGCAGCCTTAGGACAGGATTTAATCAGCCCCAGCATTTT. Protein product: CASSLRTGFNQPQHF.

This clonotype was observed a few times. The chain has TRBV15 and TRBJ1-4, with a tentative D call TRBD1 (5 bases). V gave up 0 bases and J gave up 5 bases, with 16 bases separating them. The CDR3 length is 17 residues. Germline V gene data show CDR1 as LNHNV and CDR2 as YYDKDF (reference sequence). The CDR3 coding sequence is TGTGCCACCAGCAGAGAGGGGCCTATTCGGGGGAATGAAAAACTGTTTTTT. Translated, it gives CATSREGPIRGNEKLFF.

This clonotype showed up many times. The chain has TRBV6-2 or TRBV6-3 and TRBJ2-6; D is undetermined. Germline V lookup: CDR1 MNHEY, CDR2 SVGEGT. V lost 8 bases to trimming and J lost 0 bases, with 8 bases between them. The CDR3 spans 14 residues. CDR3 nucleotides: TGTGCCAGCCGGTTTGACTCTGGGGCCAACGTCCTGACTTTC. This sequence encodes CASRFDSGANVLTF.

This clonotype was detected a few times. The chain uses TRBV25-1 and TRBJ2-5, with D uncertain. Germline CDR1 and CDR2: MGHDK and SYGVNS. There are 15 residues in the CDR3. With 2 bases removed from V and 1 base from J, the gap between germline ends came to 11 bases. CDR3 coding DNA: TGTGCCAGCAGTGAACGACGGCACCCCCAAGAGACCCAGTACTTC. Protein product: CASSERRHPQETQYF. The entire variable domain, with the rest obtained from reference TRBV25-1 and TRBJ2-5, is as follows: EADIYQTPRYLVIGTGKKITLECSQTMGHDKMYWYQQDPGMELHLIHYSYGVNSTEKGDLSSESTVSRIRTEHFPLTLESARPSHTSQYLCASSERRHPQETQYFGPGTRLLVL.

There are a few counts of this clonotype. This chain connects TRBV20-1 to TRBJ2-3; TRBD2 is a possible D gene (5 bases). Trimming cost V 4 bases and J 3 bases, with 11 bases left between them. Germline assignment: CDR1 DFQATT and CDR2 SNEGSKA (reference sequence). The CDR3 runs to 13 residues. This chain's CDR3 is CSAKRSGTDTQYF. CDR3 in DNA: TGCAGTGCTAAGCGGTCCGGGACAGATACGCAGTATTTT.

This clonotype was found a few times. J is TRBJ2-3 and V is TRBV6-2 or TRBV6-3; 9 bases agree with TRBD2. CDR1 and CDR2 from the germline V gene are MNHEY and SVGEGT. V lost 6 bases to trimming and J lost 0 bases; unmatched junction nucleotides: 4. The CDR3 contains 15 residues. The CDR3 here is CASRIAGASTDTQYF. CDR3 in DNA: TGTGCCAGCAGGATAGCGGGGGCCAGCACAGATACGCAGTATTTT.

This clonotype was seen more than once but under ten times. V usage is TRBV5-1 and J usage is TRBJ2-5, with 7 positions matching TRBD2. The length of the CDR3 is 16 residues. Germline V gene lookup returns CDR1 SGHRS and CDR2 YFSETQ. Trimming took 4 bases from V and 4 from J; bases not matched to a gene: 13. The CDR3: CASSLGLEIKGETQYF. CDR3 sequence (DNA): TGCGCCAGCAGCCTCGGACTAGAGATAAAGGGAGAGACCCAGTACTTC.

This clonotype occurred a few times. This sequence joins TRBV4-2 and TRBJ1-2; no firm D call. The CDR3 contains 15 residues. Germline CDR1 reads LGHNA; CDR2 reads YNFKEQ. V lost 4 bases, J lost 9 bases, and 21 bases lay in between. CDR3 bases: TGTGCCAGCAGCCTCGGGCATCAATCGGCCGTGAGCTACACCTTC. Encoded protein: CASSLGHQSAVSYTF.

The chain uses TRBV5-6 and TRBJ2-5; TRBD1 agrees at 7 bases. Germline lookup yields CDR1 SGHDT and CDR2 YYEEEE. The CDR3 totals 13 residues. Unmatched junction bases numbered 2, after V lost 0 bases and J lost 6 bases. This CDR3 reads CASSLERGQTQYF. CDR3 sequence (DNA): TGTGCCAGCAGCTTGGAAAGGGGGCAGACCCAGTACTTC.

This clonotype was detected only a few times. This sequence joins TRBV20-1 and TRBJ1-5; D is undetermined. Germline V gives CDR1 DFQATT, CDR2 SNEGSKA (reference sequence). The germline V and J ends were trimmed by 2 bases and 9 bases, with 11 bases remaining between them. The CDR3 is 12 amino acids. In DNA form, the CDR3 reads TGCAGTGCTAGAAGAGGCTCCGGGCCCCAGCATTTT. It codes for CSARRGSGPQHF.

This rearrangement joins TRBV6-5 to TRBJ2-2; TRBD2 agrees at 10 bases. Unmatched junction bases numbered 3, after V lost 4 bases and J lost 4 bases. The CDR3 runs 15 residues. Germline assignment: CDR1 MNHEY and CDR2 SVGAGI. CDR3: CASSFRTSGTGELFF. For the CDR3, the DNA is TGTGCCAGCAGTTTTAGGACTAGCGGCACCGGGGAGCTGTTTTTT.

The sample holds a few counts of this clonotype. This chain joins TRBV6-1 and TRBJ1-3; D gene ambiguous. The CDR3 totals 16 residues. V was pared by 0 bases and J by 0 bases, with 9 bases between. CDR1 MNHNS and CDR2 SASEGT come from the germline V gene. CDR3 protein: CASSEALGVSGNTIYF. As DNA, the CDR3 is TGTGCCAGCAGTGAAGCCCTGGGAGTCTCTGGAAACACCATATATTTT.

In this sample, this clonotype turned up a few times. The CDR3: CASSFQGHSPLHF. CDR3 sequence (DNA): TGTGCCAGCAGCTTTCAGGGGCATTCACCCCTCCACTTT. The chain recombines TRBV7-9 with TRBJ1-6, with D possibly TRBD1 on 6 matching bases. Germline assignment: CDR1 SEHNR and CDR2 FQNEAQ (reference sequence). The CDR3 consists of 13 residues. The ends were cut back, 3 bases at V and 8 bases at J, with 8 bases in the middle.

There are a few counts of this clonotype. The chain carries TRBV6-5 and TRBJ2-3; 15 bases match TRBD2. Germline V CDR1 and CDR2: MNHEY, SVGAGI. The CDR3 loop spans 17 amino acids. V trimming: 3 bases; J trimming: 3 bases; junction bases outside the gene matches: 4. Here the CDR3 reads CASSYSGLAGGTDTQYF. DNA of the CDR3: TGTGCCAGCAGTTATTCCGGACTAGCGGGAGGGACAGATACGCAGTATTTT.

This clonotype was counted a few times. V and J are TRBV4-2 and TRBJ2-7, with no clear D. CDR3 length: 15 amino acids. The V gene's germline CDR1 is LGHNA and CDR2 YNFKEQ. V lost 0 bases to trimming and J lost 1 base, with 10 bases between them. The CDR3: CASSQDLGLSYEQYF. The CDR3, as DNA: TGTGCCAGCAGCCAAGATTTGGGTCTATCCTACGAGCAGTACTTC.

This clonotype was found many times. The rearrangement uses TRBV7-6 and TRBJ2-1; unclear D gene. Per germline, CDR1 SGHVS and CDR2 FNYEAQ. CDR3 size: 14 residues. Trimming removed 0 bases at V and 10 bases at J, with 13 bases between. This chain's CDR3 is CASSLAPQQYEQFF. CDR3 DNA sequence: TGTGCCAGCAGCTTAGCACCACAACAGTACGAGCAGTTCTTC.